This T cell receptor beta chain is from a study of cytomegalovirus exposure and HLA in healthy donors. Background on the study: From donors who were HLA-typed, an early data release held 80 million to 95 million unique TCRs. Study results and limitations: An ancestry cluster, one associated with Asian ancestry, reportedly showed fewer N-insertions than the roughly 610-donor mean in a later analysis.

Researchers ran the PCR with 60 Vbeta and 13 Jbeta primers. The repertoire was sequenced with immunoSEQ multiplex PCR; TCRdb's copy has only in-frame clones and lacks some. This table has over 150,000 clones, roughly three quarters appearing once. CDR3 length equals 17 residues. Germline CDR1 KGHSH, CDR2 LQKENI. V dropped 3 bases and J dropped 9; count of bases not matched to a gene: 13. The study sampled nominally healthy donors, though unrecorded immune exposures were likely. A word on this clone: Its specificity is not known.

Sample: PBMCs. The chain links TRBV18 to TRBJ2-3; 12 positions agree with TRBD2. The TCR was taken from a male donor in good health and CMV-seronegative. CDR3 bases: TGTGCCAGCTCACCCACGCCCGGGACTAGCGGGCCTTTCACGCAGTATTTT. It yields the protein CASSPTPGTSGPFTQYF.